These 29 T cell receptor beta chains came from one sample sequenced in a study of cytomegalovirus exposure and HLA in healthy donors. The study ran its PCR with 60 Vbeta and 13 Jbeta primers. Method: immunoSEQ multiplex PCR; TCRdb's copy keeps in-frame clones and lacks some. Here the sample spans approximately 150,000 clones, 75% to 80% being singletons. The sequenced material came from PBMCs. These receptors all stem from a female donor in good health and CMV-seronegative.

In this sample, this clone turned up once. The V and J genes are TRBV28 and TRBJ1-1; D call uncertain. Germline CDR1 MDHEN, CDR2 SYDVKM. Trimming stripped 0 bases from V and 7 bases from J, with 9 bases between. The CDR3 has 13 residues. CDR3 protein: CASSLWTRREAFF. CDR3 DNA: TGTGCCAGCAGTTTATGGACACGACGTGAAGCTTTCTTT.

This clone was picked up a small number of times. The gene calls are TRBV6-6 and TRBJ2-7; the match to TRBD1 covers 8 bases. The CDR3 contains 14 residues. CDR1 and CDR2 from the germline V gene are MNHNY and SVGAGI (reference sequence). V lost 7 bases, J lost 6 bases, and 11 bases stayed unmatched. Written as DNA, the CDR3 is TGTGCCAGCAAGATTCGAGACAGGGGTTCCGAGCAGTACTTC. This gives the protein CASKIRDRGSEQYF.

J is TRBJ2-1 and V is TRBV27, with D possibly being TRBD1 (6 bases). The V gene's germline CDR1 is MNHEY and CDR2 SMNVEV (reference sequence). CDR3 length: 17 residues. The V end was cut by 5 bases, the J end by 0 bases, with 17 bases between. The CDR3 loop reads CASSPKPGAPSYNEQFF. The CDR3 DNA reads TGTGCCAGCAGTCCCAAACCAGGGGCTCCCTCCTACAATGAGCAGTTCTTC.

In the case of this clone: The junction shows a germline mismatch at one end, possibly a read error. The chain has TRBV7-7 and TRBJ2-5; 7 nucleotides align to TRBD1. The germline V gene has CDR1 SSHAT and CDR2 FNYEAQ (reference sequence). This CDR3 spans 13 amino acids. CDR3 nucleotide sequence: TGTGCTAGCAGCCTGGACAGGCAAAAGACCCAGTACTTC. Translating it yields CASSLDRQKTQYF. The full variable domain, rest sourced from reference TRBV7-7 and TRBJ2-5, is GAGVSQSPRYKVTKRGQDVTLRCDPISSHATLYWYQQALGQGPEFLTYFNYEAQPDKSGLPSDRFSAERPEGSISTLTIQRTEQRDSAMYRCASSLDRQKTQYFGPGTRLLVL.

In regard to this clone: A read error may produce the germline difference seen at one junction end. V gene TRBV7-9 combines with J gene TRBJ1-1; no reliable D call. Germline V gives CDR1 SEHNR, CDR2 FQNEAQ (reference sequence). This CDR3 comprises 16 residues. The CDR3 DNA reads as TGTTCCAGCAGCTTATTCCCAGAGGAACCGAACACTGAAGCTTTCTTT. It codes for CSSSLFPEEPNTEAFF.

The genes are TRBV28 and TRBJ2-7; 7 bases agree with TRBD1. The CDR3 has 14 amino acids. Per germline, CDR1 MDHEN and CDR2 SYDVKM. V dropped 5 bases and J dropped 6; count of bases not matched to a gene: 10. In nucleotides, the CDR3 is TGTGCCAGCAGTGTGACAGGGCTCCTTCTCGAGCAGTACTTC. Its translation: CASSVTGLLLEQYF.

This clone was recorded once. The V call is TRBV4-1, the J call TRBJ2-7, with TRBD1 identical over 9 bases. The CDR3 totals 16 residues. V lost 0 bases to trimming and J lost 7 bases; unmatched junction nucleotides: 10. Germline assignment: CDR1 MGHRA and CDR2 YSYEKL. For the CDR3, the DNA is TGCGCCAGCAGCCAAGAGTCCCTCGACAGGGGGGGAGAGCAGTACTTC. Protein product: CASSQESLDRGGEQYF.

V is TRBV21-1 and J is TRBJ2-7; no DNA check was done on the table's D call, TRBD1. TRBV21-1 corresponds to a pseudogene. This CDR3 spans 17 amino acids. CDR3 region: CASSKGDRGLLGYEQYF. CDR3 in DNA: TGTGCCAGCAGCAAAGGGGACAGGGGGCTCCTTGGCTACGAGCAGTACTTC.

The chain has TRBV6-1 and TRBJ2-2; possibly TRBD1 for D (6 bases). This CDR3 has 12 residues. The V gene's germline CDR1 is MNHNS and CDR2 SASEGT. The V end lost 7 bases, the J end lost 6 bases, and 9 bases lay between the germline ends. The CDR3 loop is CASNKGAGELFF. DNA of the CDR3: TGTGCCAGCAACAAGGGGGCCGGGGAGCTGTTTTTT.

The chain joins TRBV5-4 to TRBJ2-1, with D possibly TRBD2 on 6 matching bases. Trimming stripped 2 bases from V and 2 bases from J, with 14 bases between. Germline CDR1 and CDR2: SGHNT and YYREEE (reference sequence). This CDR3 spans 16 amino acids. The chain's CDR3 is CASSLNSGEAYNEQFF. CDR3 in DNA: TGTGCCAGCAGCTTAAACTCGGGGGAGGCCTACAATGAGCAGTTCTTC.

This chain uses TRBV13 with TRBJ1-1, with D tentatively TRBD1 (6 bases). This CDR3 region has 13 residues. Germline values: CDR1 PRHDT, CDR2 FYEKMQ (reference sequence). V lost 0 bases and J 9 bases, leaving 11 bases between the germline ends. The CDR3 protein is CASSLGRGLKAFF. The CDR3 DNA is TGTGCCAGCAGCTTAGGCAGGGGCTTGAAAGCTTTCTTT.

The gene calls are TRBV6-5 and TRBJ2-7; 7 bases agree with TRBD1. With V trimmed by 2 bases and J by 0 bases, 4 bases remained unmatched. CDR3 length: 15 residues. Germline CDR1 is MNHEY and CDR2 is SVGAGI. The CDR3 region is CASSYLGGSSYEQYF. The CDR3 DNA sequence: TGTGCCAGCAGTTACCTAGGGGGCAGCTCCTACGAGCAGTACTTC.

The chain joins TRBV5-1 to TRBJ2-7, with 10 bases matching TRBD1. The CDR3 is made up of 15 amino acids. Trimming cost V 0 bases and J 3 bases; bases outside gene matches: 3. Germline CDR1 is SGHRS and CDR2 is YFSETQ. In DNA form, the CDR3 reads TGCGCCAGCAGCTTGGCGGGACAGGGGAACTACGAGCAGTACTTC. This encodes CASSLAGQGNYEQYF.

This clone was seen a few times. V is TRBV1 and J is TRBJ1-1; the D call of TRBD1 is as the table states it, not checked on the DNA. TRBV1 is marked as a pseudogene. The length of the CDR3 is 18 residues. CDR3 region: CTSSPPGGDRGPNTEAFF. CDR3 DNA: TGCACCAGCAGCCCACCCGGGGGCGACAGGGGCCCAAACACTGAAGCTTTCTTT.

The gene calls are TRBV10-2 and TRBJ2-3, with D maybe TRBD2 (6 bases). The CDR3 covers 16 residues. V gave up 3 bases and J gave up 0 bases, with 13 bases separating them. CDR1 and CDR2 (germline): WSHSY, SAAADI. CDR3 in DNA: TGCGCCAGCAGTGACGGGAGAGGGTCTAGCACAGATACGCAGTATTTT. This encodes CASSDGRGSSTDTQYF.

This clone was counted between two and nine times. As DNA, the CDR3 is TGTGCCAGCAGCCGAACAGGGGAAAATCAGCCCCAGCATTTT. Residues: CASSRTGENQPQHF. This chain links TRBV4-2 with TRBJ1-5, with 7 positions matching TRBD1. Germline values: CDR1 LGHNA, CDR2 YNFKEQ. CDR3 length: 14 residues. V dropped 4 bases and J dropped 4; count of bases not matched to a gene: 4.

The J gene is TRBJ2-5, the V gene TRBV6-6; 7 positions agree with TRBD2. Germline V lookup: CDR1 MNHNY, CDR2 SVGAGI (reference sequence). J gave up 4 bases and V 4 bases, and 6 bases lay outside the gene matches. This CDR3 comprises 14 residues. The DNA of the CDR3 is TGTGCCAGCAGTTCGGGGGGAGGTGGAGAGACCCAGTACTTC. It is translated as CASSSGGGGETQYF.

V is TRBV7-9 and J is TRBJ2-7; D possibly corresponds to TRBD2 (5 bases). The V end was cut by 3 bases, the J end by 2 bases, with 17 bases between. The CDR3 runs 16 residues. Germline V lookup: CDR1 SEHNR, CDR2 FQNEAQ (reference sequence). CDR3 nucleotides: TGTGCCAGCAGCTTTGGACCCGAGGACTTCGCCTACGAGCAGTACTTC. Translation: CASSFGPEDFAYEQYF.

CDR3 region: CAWSYGGINTEAFF. CDR3 DNA: TGTGCCTGGAGTTATGGGGGCATTAACACTGAAGCTTTCTTT. The chain carries TRBV30 and TRBJ1-1; weak D call: TRBD1 (6 bases). This CDR3 has 14 amino acids. Germline V gene sequence: CDR1 GTSNPN, CDR2 SVGIG (reference sequence). V was pared by 2 bases and J by 2 bases, with 12 bases between. The variable domain in full, with the rest retrieved from reference TRBV30 and TRBJ1-1, is SQTIHQWPATLVQPVGSPLSLECTVEGTSNPNLYWYRQAAGRGLQLLFYSVGIGQISSEVPQNLSASRPQDRQFILSSKKLLLSDSGFYLCAWSYGGINTEAFFGQGTRLTVV.

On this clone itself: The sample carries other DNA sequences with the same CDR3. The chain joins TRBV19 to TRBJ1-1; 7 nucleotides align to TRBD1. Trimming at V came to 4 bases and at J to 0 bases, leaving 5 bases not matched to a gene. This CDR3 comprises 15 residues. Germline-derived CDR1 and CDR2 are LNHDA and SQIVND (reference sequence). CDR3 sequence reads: CASSKRDRLNTEAFF. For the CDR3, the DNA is TGTGCCAGTAGTAAGAGGGACAGATTGAACACTGAAGCTTTCTTT.

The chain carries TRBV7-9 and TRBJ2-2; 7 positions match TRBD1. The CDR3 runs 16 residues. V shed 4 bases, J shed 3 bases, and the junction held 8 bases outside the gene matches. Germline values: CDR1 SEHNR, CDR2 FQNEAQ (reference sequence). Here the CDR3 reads CASSSVYRGDTGELFF. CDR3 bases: TGTGCCAGCAGCTCTGTATACAGGGGAGACACCGGGGAGCTGTTTTTT.

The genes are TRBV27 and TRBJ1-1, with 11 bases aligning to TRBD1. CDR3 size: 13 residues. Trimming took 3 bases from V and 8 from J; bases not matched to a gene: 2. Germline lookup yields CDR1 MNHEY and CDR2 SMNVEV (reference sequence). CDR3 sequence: CASSFGTGGEAFF. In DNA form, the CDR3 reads TGTGCCAGCAGTTTCGGGACAGGGGGAGAAGCTTTCTTT.

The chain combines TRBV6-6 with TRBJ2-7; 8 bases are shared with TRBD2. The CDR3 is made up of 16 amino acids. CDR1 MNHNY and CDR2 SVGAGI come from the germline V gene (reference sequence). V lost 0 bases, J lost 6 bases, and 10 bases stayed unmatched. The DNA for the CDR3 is TGTGCCAGCAGTTACTCAGGGAGCGGGGGTCCTCTCGAGCAGTACTTC. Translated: CASSYSGSGGPLEQYF.

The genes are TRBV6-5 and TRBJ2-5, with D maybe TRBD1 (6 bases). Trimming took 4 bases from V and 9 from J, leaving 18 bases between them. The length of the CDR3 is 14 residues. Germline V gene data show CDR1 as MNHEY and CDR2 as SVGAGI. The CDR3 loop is CASSLAGDGRAQYF. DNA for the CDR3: TGTGCCAGCAGTTTGGCAGGGGATGGCCGGGCCCAGTACTTC.

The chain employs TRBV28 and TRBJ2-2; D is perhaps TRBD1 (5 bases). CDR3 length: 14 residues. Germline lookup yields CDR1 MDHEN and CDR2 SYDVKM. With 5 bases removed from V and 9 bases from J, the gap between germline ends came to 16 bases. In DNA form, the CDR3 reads TGTGCCAGCAGTATTCGGACAAGAGGAAGGGAGCTGTTTTTT. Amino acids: CASSIRTRGRELFF.

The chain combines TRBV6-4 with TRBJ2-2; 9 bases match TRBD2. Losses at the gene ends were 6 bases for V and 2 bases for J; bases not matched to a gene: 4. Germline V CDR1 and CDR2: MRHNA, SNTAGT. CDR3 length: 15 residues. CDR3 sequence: CASSDSGRNTGELFF. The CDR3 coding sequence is TGTGCCAGCAGCGATAGCGGGAGAAACACCGGGGAGCTGTTTTTT.

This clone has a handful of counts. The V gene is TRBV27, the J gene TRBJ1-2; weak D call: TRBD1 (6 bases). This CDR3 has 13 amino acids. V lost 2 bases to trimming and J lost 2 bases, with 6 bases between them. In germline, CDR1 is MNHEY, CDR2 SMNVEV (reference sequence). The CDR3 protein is CASSLQGNYGYTF. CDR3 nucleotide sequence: TGTGCCAGCAGTTTACAGGGGAACTATGGCTACACCTTC.

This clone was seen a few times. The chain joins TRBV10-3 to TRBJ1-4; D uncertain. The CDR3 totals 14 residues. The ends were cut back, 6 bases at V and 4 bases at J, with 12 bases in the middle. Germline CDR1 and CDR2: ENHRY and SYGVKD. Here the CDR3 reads CAIRSHGDNEKLFF. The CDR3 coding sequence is TGTGCCATCAGGAGCCACGGGGATAATGAAAAACTGTTTTTT.

The CDR3: CASSYSGQGTDTQYF. For the CDR3, the DNA is TGTGCCAGCAGCTACTCGGGACAGGGCACAGATACGCAGTATTTT. This sequence joins TRBV7-9 and TRBJ2-3; 8 bases map to TRBD1. The CDR3 has 15 residues. J was trimmed by 1 base and V by 4 bases; bases with no gene match: 4. CDR1 and CDR2 (germline): SEHNR, FQNEAQ (reference sequence).